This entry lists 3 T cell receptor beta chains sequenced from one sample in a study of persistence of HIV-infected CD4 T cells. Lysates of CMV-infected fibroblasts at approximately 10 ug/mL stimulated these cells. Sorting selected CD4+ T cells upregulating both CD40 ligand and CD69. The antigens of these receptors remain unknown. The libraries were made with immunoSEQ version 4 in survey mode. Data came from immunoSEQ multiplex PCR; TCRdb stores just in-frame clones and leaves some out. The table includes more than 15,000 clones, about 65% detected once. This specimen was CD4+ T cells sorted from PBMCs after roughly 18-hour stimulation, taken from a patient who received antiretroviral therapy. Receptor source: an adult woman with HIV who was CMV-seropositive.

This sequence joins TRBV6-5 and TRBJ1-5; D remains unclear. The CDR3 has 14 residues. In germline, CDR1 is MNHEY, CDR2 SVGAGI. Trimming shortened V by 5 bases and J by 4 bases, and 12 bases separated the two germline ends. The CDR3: CASSTGLINQPQHF. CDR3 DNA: TGTGCCAGCAGTACCGGACTCATTAATCAGCCCCAGCATTTT.

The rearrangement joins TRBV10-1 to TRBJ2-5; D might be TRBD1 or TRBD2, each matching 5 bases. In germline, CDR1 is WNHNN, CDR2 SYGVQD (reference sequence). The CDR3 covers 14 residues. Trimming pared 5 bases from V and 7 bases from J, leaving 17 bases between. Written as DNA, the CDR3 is TGCGCCAGCAGTTCGGGACGGGGCCACGGGACCCAGTACTTC. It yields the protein CASSSGRGHGTQYF.

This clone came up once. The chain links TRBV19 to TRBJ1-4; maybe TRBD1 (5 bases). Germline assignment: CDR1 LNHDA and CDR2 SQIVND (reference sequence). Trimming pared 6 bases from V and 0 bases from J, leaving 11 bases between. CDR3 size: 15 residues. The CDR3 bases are TGTGCCAGTAGCCGGGACGGAGCAACTAATGAAAAACTGTTTTTT. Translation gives CASSRDGATNEKLFF.